The 26 T cell receptor beta chains below all came from one sample that was sequenced in a study of control samples from healthy donors and cancer patients. The table came from immunoSEQ multiplex PCR; TCRdb's copy has only in-frame clones and leaves some out. The sample lists about 65,000 clones; about nine tenths were seen once. The sample comprised PBMCs. The receptors stem from a woman between 50 and 59 years old with colorectal cancer.

The V gene is TRBV6-5, the J gene TRBJ1-2, with a possible D match to TRBD1 (5 bases). Deletions cut 6 bases from V and 8 bases from J, with 16 bases between. Germline assignment: CDR1 MNHEY and CDR2 SVGAGI. The CDR3 is 13 residues long. CDR3 protein: CASRGLGHGGYTF. The CDR3 DNA reads as TGTGCCAGCAGGGGACTGGGCCACGGGGGCTACACCTTC.

The V gene is TRBV24-1, the J gene TRBJ2-3; a weak D match, TRBD1 (6 bases). Germline assignment: CDR1 KGHDR and CDR2 SFDVKD. V was pared by 0 bases and J by 4 bases, with 13 bases between. This CDR3 spans 16 amino acids. The CDR3 nucleotides read TGTGCCACCAGTGATTTGATATCAGGGGCGTCAGATACGCAGTATTTT. Amino acids: CATSDLISGASDTQYF.

This chain connects TRBV28 to TRBJ1-2; D call uncertain. Germline V CDR1 and CDR2: MDHEN, SYDVKM. The CDR3 sequence is 12 residues long. V was trimmed by 3 bases and J by 4 bases, leaving 6 bases between them. CDR3 sequence: CASSLGSYGYTF. CDR3 DNA: TGTGCCAGCAGTTTGGGGAGCTATGGCTACACCTTC.

V usage is TRBV7-8 and J usage is TRBJ1-1; D not resolved. The CDR3 has 14 residues. Germline V gives CDR1 SGHVS, CDR2 FQNEAQ. V dropped 3 bases and J dropped 8 bases, with 16 bases sitting between them. In nucleotides, the CDR3 is TGTGCCAGCAGCTTTTCGTCCGGAACTCCCGAAGCTTTCTTT. Protein: CASSFSSGTPEAFF.

The chain combines TRBV5-1 with TRBJ2-1, with 8 bases aligning to TRBD1. CDR1 is SGHRS and CDR2 is YFSETQ in the germline V gene. The J segment lost 9 bases and the V segment lost 1 base, leaving 9 bases of the junction unmatched. The CDR3 contains 15 residues. As DNA, the CDR3 is TGCGCCAGCAGCTTGAAACAGGGGGTGCGTGGTGAGCAGTTCTTC. This codes for CASSLKQGVRGEQFF.

The chain links TRBV6-5 to TRBJ1-2; D call uncertain. Trimming took off 3 bases at V and 4 bases at J, with 12 bases between the two ends. This CDR3 spans 14 amino acids. In germline, CDR1 is MNHEY, CDR2 SVGAGI. This CDR3 reads CASSYKEAGYGYTF. The CDR3 coding sequence is TGTGCCAGCAGTTATAAAGAAGCGGGCTATGGCTACACCTTC.

As for this clone: Other DNA sequences from this sample encode an identical CDR3 as well. The chain carries TRBV5-1 and TRBJ2-3; 9 bases map to TRBD1. Looked up from germline, CDR1 is SGHRS and CDR2 is YFSETQ. V dropped 4 bases and J dropped 1; count of bases not matched to a gene: 4. The CDR3 loop spans 15 amino acids. In nucleotides, the CDR3 is TGCGCCAGCAGCCCCCGGGACAGGGGCACAGATACGCAGTATTTT. This translates into CASSPRDRGTDTQYF. The whole variable domain, filled in from reference TRBV5-1 and TRBJ2-3, reads KAGVTQTPRYLIKTRGQQVTLSCSPISGHRSVSWYQQTPGQGLQFLFEYFSETQRNKGNFPGRFSGRQFSNSRSEMNVSTLELGDSALYLCASSPRDRGTDTQYFGPGTRLTVL.

This rearrangement joins TRBV5-6 to TRBJ2-7; D ambiguous. Deletions cut 5 bases from V and 6 bases from J, with 12 bases between. Germline V gene sequence: CDR1 SGHDT, CDR2 YYEEEE. This CDR3 contains 12 residues. CDR3 amino acids: CASSTHTGEQYF. For the CDR3, the DNA is TGTGCCAGCAGTACGCATACGGGCGAGCAGTACTTC.

V usage is TRBV19 and J usage is TRBJ1-3; the match to TRBD1 covers 9 bases. V lost 5 bases, J lost 2 bases, and 4 bases stayed unmatched. Looked up from germline, CDR1 is LNHDA and CDR2 is SQIVND (reference sequence). The CDR3 loop spans 15 amino acids. CDR3 coding DNA: TGTGCCAGTAGTTCACAGGGGGCTCCTGGAAACACCATATATTTT. The encoded protein is CASSSQGAPGNTIYF.

The rearrangement links TRBV5-4 to TRBJ2-3; 7 nucleotides align to TRBD1. The V gene end was trimmed by 2 bases and the J gene end by 4 bases; junction bases not matched to a gene: 4. This CDR3 region has 14 residues. Germline CDR1 and CDR2: SGHNT and YYREEE (reference sequence). CDR3 protein: CASSLQGRADTQYF. CDR3 in DNA: TGTGCCAGCAGCTTACAGGGGCGCGCAGATACGCAGTATTTT.

The chain is built from TRBV29-1 and TRBJ1-4; TRBD1 agrees at 7 bases. CDR1 and CDR2 from the germline V gene are SQVTM and ANQGSEA. The length of the CDR3 is 15 residues. V lost 7 bases, J lost 2 bases, and 10 bases stayed unmatched. CDR3 in amino acids: CSATRDSGTNEKLFF. The CDR3 DNA follows: TGCAGCGCCACCCGGGACAGTGGGACTAATGAAAAACTGTTTTTT.

The chain is built from TRBV5-1 and TRBJ1-2, with D perhaps TRBD1 (5 bases). Trimming left V 4 bases short and J 4 bases short, with 17 bases between. The CDR3 loop spans 15 amino acids. Germline CDR1 is SGHRS and CDR2 is YFSETQ. CDR3 in amino acids: CASSPGGINPYGYTF. For the CDR3, the DNA is TGCGCCAGCAGCCCCGGGGGGATTAACCCCTATGGCTACACCTTC.

The rearrangement joins TRBV5-1 to TRBJ2-5, with TRBD1 identical over 7 bases. The length of the CDR3 is 14 residues. Germline CDR1 reads SGHRS; CDR2 reads YFSETQ. The junction had 9 bases not matched to a gene; V was cut back by 5 bases and J by 5 bases. The CDR3 sequence is CASSKADRFETQYF. The CDR3 coding sequence is TGCGCCAGCAGTAAGGCGGACAGGTTTGAGACCCAGTACTTC.

The chain links TRBV7-9 to TRBJ2-1; 8 bases fit TRBD2. The CDR3 has 16 amino acids. Germline V gene lookup returns CDR1 SEHNR and CDR2 FQNEAQ (reference sequence). V lost 5 bases to trimming and J lost 6 bases; unmatched junction nucleotides: 12. CDR3 in DNA: TGTGCCAGCAGCACCGTAAGCGGGAGTGAATTCAATGAGCAGTTCTTC. It is translated as CASSTVSGSEFNEQFF.

The rearrangement uses TRBV30 and TRBJ1-1; TRBD1 might be the D (6 bases). This CDR3 comprises 14 residues. The germline V and J ends were trimmed by 6 bases and 6 bases, with 20 bases remaining between them. Germline V gene data show CDR1 as GTSNPN and CDR2 as SVGIG (reference sequence). The CDR3 DNA follows: TGTGCCTGCGGACGGGGAGGGGGTTGGGCTGAAGCTTTCTTT. Amino acids: CACGRGGGWAEAFF.

The chain employs TRBV27 and TRBJ2-3; TRBD1 matches 9 bases. Germline loops: CDR1 MNHEY, CDR2 SMNVEV (reference sequence). This CDR3 has 15 residues. The V gene end was trimmed by 4 bases and the J gene end by 3 bases; junction bases not matched to a gene: 5. Here the CDR3 DNA reads TGTGCCAGCAGTTCGGACAGGGGTGAGACAGATACGCAGTATTTT. Translation gives CASSSDRGETDTQYF.

The chain links TRBV2 to TRBJ2-7; D unresolved. V was cut by 1 base and J by 2 bases, with 9 bases left in between. Germline lookup yields CDR1 SNHLY and CDR2 FYNNEI. The CDR3 sequence is 14 residues long. CDR3 loop: CASSEGLVTYEQYF. The DNA of the CDR3 is TGTGCCAGCAGTGAAGGTCTAGTAACCTACGAGCAGTACTTC. Full variable domain (remainder filled in from reference TRBV2 and TRBJ2-7): EPEVTQTPSHQVTQMGQEVILRCVPISNHLYFYWYRQILGQKVEFLVSFYNNEISEKSEIFDDQFSVERPDGSNFTLKIRSTKLEDSAMYFCASSEGLVTYEQYFGPGTRLTVT.

The V gene is TRBV6-6, the J gene TRBJ1-2, with 10 bases lining up with TRBD1. Germline assignment: CDR1 MNHNY and CDR2 SVGAGI (reference sequence). V lost 5 bases and J lost 4; bases outside the gene matches: 13. CDR3 size: 17 residues. This CDR3 is CASSRTFRGTGAYGYTF. In DNA, the CDR3 is TGTGCCAGCAGTCGCACTTTCAGGGGGACAGGGGCCTATGGCTACACCTTC.

The chain combines TRBV7-9 with TRBJ1-1; D uncertain. Germline lookup yields CDR1 SEHNR and CDR2 FQNEAQ (reference sequence). Trimming removed 5 bases at V and 4 bases at J, with 11 bases between. The CDR3 consists of 13 residues. The CDR3 region has the DNA TGTGCCAGCAGCCGCGGGCTGGGCACTGAAGCTTTCTTT. Translation: CASSRGLGTEAFF.

The chain combines TRBV7-7 with TRBJ2-5; D not resolved. The V gene's germline CDR1 is SSHAT and CDR2 FNYEAQ (reference sequence). CDR3 length: 13 amino acids. The germline V and J ends were trimmed by 2 bases and 4 bases, with 8 bases remaining between them. The CDR3 reads CASSLNYGETQYF. CDR3 DNA: TGTGCCAGCAGCTTAAACTACGGAGAGACCCAGTACTTC.

The rearrangement uses TRBV6-6 and TRBJ1-5, with D uncertain. This CDR3 has 14 residues. Germline V gives CDR1 MNHNY, CDR2 SVGAGI (reference sequence). V was clipped by 2 bases and J by 3 bases, with 8 bases between them. The CDR3 here is CASSYEALNQPQHF. The CDR3 DNA reads TGTGCCAGCAGTTACGAGGCACTCAATCAGCCCCAGCATTTT.

This chain connects TRBV7-3 to TRBJ1-1; TRBD1 matches 11 bases. The CDR3 runs 16 residues. Looked up from germline, CDR1 is SGHTA and CDR2 is FQGTGA. V shed 3 bases and J 4 bases; nucleotides not matched to a gene: 7. As DNA, the CDR3 is TGTGCCAGCAGCTTTAGGGGGACAGGGGGTTTCACTGAAGCTTTCTTT. Protein: CASSFRGTGGFTEAFF.

V gene TRBV5-4 combines with J gene TRBJ1-3, with D uncertain. Germline values: CDR1 SGHNT, CDR2 YYREEE (reference sequence). The CDR3 runs 18 residues. Trimming stripped 3 bases from V and 0 bases from J, with 19 bases between. CDR3 nucleotides: TGTGCCAGCAGCTCGGACCCGGCTGGCCGGAACTCTGGAAACACCATATATTTT. Encoded protein: CASSSDPAGRNSGNTIYF.

The J gene is TRBJ1-1, the V gene TRBV27, with D unclear. V gave up 6 bases and J gave up 1 base, with 6 bases separating them. The germline gives CDR1 MNHEY, CDR2 SMNVEV (reference sequence). CDR3 length: 12 amino acids. The DNA for the CDR3 is TGTGCCAGCAGATGGGGGAACACTGAAGCTTTCTTT. Translating gives CASRWGNTEAFF.

The chain is built from TRBV13 and TRBJ1-6; D is uncertain. The ends were cut back, 0 bases at V and 7 bases at J, with 10 bases in the middle. This CDR3 is built from 15 residues. Germline V CDR1 and CDR2: PRHDT, FYEKMQ (reference sequence). CDR3 nucleotides: TGTGCCAGCAGCTTAGGAGCCGGCTCCAATTCACCCCTCCACTTT. It encodes CASSLGAGSNSPLHF.

This chain connects TRBV19 to TRBJ1-1; maybe TRBD1 (5 bases). Germline V gene lookup returns CDR1 LNHDA and CDR2 SQIVND (reference sequence). V shed 7 bases and J shed 8 bases, with 23 bases lying between them. The CDR3 sequence is 15 residues long. CDR3 in DNA: TGTGCCAGTAAAATTATAGGCTCTGGGGGGAAAGAAGCTTTCTTT. Residues: CASKIIGSGGKEAFF.